These 22 T cell receptor beta chains originate from one sample sequenced in a study of vaccination effects on CD4 cells after COVID-19. Using viral peptide pools, the ViraFEST assay grew out antigen-specific CD4+ T cells prior to sequencing. CD4+ T cells were isolated after around ten days of culture. This individual contracted SARS-CoV-2 between March and December 2020, as verified by PCR. Their specific antigens are unknown. The data were produced by immunoSEQ multiplex PCR, yet TCRdb's version contains in-frame clones alone and is incomplete. The repertoire consists of 60,000 to 75,000 clones, with roughly 73% occurring once and the leading ten covering about 4.7%. Here the sequenced sample was CD4+ T cells from PBMCs cultured with HIV peptides, taken before COVID-19 vaccination. As to subset: HIV-1 Nef peptide pool negative control/reference culture. All receptors come from a human donor who had a prior SARS-CoV-2 infection.

The chain is built from TRBV6-6 and TRBJ1-5; no clear D gene. V gave up 5 bases and J gave up 4 bases, with 6 bases separating them. CDR3 size: 12 residues. Germline V gives CDR1 MNHNY, CDR2 SVGAGI (reference sequence). The CDR3 nucleotides read TGTGCCAGCAGTCAAGGGAATCAGCCCCAGCATTTT. Amino acid sequence: CASSQGNQPQHF.

The J gene is TRBJ2-4, the V gene TRBV3-1 (or the pseudogene TRBV3-2); 14 bases map to TRBD2. This CDR3 spans 16 amino acids. The germline V gene has CDR1 LGHDT and CDR2 YNNKEL (reference sequence). V was clipped by 5 bases and J by 8 bases; unmatched bases: 8. This CDR3 is CASSSTRTSGRYIQYF. In DNA, the CDR3 is TGTGCCAGCAGCAGCACCCGGACTAGCGGGAGGTACATTCAGTACTTC.

This chain links TRBV4-1 with TRBJ1-2; D remains unclear. V was trimmed by 1 base and J by 0 bases, leaving 3 bases between them. From germline, CDR1 is MGHRA and CDR2 YSYEKL. The CDR3 is 13 amino acids. The CDR3 nucleotides are TGCGCCAGCAGCCAAGGAGCTAACTATGGCTACACCTTC. Amino acids: CASSQGANYGYTF.

This clone was observed a handful of times. The chain carries TRBV6-2 or TRBV6-3 and TRBJ2-7, with D hard to call. CDR1 and CDR2 (germline): MNHEY, SVGEGT. The CDR3 covers 11 residues. V shed 2 bases and J shed 4 bases, with 3 bases lying between them. The DNA for the CDR3 is TGTGCCAGCAGTTACCAATACGAGCAGTACTTC. It is translated as CASSYQYEQYF.

This clone was seen only once. The rearrangement links TRBV19 to TRBJ1-5; no clear D gene. The CDR3 is made up of 13 amino acids. Germline V CDR1 and CDR2: LNHDA, SQIVND (reference sequence). V lost 4 bases and J 5 bases, leaving 9 bases between the germline ends. This CDR3 reads CASSRQLDQPQHF. The CDR3 DNA sequence: TGTGCCAGTAGTAGGCAGTTAGATCAGCCCCAGCATTTT.

This clone was observed a single time. The chain joins TRBV7-8 to TRBJ1-5; D may be TRBD1 (5 bases). The V gene's germline CDR1 is SGHVS and CDR2 FQNEAQ. V lost 0 bases and J lost 2, with 14 bases in between. The CDR3 is 17 amino acids. Written as DNA, the CDR3 is TGTGCCAGCAGCTTAGCCCTTGGGGGAACGGGCAATCAGCCCCAGCATTTT. This encodes CASSLALGGTGNQPQHF.

This clone has more than one count but fewer than ten. This sequence joins TRBV5-4 and TRBJ2-7; perhaps TRBD2 as D (7 bases). The CDR3 loop spans 15 amino acids. V lost 0 bases and J lost 4, with 14 bases in between. Germline CDR1 SGHNT, CDR2 YYREEE (reference sequence). CDR3 residues: CASSLAGGLRYEQYF. The CDR3 nucleotides are TGTGCCAGCAGCTTGGCCGGGGGGCTTAGGTACGAGCAGTACTTC.

J is TRBJ2-3 and V is TRBV2; 12 positions agree with TRBD2. V dropped 6 bases and J dropped 6; count of bases not matched to a gene: 10. The CDR3 runs 16 residues. CDR1 is SNHLY and CDR2 is FYNNEI in the germline V gene. The CDR3 loop reads CASRRGLAGSLDTQYF. The CDR3 region has the DNA TGTGCCAGCAGGCGAGGACTAGCGGGATCCTTGGATACGCAGTATTTT.

The chain employs TRBV5-6 and TRBJ2-5; 15 bases line up with TRBD2. Germline assignment: CDR1 SGHDT and CDR2 YYEEEE. The CDR3 is 17 residues long. J gave up 2 bases and V 4 bases, and 6 bases lay outside the gene matches. CDR3 DNA: TGTGCCAGCAGCCATGGACTAGCGGGAGGGCCTCAAGAGACCCAGTACTTC. Encoded protein: CASSHGLAGGPQETQYF.

The chain uses TRBV2 and TRBJ1-5; no firm D call. Looked up from germline, CDR1 is SNHLY and CDR2 is FYNNEI. This CDR3 comprises 14 residues. V was clipped by 4 bases and J by 5 bases, with 12 bases between them. The CDR3: CASSGWSVDQPQHF. As DNA, the CDR3 is TGTGCCAGCAGTGGGTGGTCAGTAGATCAGCCCCAGCATTTT.

The chain combines TRBV5-1 with TRBJ1-1; 9 positions agree with TRBD1. The ends lost 4 bases at V and 1 base at J; junction bases unmatched: 2. The germline V gene encodes CDR1 SGHRS and CDR2 YFSETQ. The CDR3 extends over 14 amino acids. CDR3 sequence (DNA): TGCGCCAGCAGCAAACAGGGGGCGAACACTGAAGCTTTCTTT. The encoded protein is CASSKQGANTEAFF.

This clone was observed once. The conserved final phenylalanine or tryptophan is absent from the CDR3, which likely points to a read error. The limits of the CDR3 on the DNA are not certain, so only TCRdb's listed CDR3 is given. J is TRBJ1-2 and V is TRBV7-2; the tabulated D call, TRBD1, remains unverified against the DNA. Both ends counted, the CDR3 spans 13 residues. Germline V gene sequence: CDR1 SGHTA, CDR2 FQGNSA. This CDR3 is CASSAPGLDRVLI.

This clone was seen once. J is TRBJ2-7 and V is TRBV5-4, with D perhaps TRBD1 or TRBD2 (7 bases each). The germline CDR1 and CDR2 sequences are SGHNT and YYREEE (reference sequence). This CDR3 comprises 14 residues. V was cut by 0 bases and J by 5 bases, with 12 bases left in between. In nucleotides, the CDR3 is TGTGCCAGCAGCTTGGATGCAGGGGGGGACGAGCAGTACTTC. This gives the protein CASSLDAGGDEQYF.

This clone has a single count. The chain is built from TRBV5-1 and TRBJ1-2; 7 bases match TRBD1. V trimming: 3 bases; J trimming: 1 base; junction bases outside the gene matches: 3. The CDR3 is 14 residues long. Germline V gives CDR1 SGHRS, CDR2 YFSETQ. CDR3 DNA sequence: TGCGCCAGCAGCTGGCAGGGGGATAACTATGGCTACACCTTC. This sequence encodes CASSWQGDNYGYTF.

CDR3 residues: CASSLDSALSYEQYF. Here the CDR3 DNA reads TGTGCCAGCTCACTCGACAGTGCGCTGTCCTACGAGCAGTACTTC. This sequence joins TRBV5-4 and TRBJ2-7; a possible D gene is TRBD1 (5 bases). There are 15 residues in the CDR3. Trimming took off 7 bases at V and 1 base at J, with 18 bases between the two ends. Germline CDR1 is SGHNT and CDR2 is YYREEE (reference sequence). Full variable domain (missing parts from reference TRBV5-4 and TRBJ2-7): ETGVTQSPTHLIKTRGQQVTLRCSSQSGHNTVSWYQQALGQGPQFIFQYYREEENGRGNFPPRFSGLQFPNYSSELNVNALELDDSALYLCASSLDSALSYEQYFGPGTRLTVT.

This clone appeared a few times. The gene calls are TRBV5-1 and TRBJ1-5, with D tentatively TRBD1 (5 bases). Germline V gene data show CDR1 as SGHRS and CDR2 as YFSETQ. This CDR3 is built from 15 residues. Between the trimmed V and J ends, which lost 0 bases and 5 bases, there was a span of 12 bases. Here the CDR3 DNA reads TGCGCCAGCAGCTTGGGGGACGGGGAATATCAGCCCCAGCATTTT. This codes for CASSLGDGEYQPQHF.

V usage is TRBV18 and J usage is TRBJ2-7, with 12 bases matching TRBD2. The CDR3 contains 16 residues. V lost 2 bases to trimming and J lost 5 bases; unmatched junction nucleotides: 7. Germline V gives CDR1 KGHSH, CDR2 LQKENI. The CDR3 loop reads CASSPASSGGGNEQYF. The CDR3 bases are TGTGCCAGCTCACCAGCTTCTAGCGGGGGGGGAAACGAGCAGTACTTC.

This clone was seen many times. The genes are TRBV7-2 and TRBJ1-3; a weak D match, TRBD1 (6 bases). CDR1 and CDR2 (germline): SGHTA, FQGNSA. The CDR3 runs 16 residues. The ends were cut back, 5 bases at V and 2 bases at J, with 16 bases in the middle. CDR3 sequence: CASSATFGQPGNTIYF. The CDR3, as DNA: TGTGCCAGCAGCGCCACCTTTGGACAGCCTGGAAACACCATATATTTT.

This chain connects TRBV6-5 to TRBJ1-5, with D possibly matching TRBD1 (5 bases). CDR3 length: 15 amino acids. CDR1 is MNHEY, CDR2 SVGAGI, per germline. Trimming stripped 6 bases from V and 7 bases from J, with 19 bases between. Written as DNA, the CDR3 is TGTGCCAGCAGCCCCACTAGGACATCTCGCCAGCCCCAGCATTTT. This gives the protein CASSPTRTSRQPQHF.

V usage is TRBV9 and J usage is TRBJ2-3; 7 bases fit TRBD2. CDR3 length equals 15 residues. V dropped 3 bases and J dropped 3; count of bases not matched to a gene: 7. Germline V gene data show CDR1 as SGDLS and CDR2 as YYNGEE. The CDR3: CASSGEGFATDTQYF. The CDR3 nucleotides read TGTGCCAGCAGCGGGGAGGGATTTGCGACAGATACGCAGTATTTT.

This clone was found a few times. V and J are TRBV5-1 and TRBJ1-3; D is ambiguous. V dropped 4 bases and J dropped 2 bases, with 13 bases sitting between them. Per the germline V gene, CDR1 is SGHRS and CDR2 is YFSETQ. The CDR3 runs 15 residues. DNA for the CDR3: TGCGCCAGCAGCCCGGGTCCGGGGACTGGAAACACCATATATTTT. It translates to CASSPGPGTGNTIYF.

The V call is TRBV6-4, the J call TRBJ2-3; D is undetermined. CDR1 and CDR2 (germline): MRHNA, SNTAGT. The CDR3 is made up of 15 amino acids. V was trimmed by 1 base and J by 1 base, leaving 9 bases between them. The CDR3 DNA reads TGTGCCAGCAGTGACTACCAACGTTGCACAGATACGCAGTATTTT. It codes for CASSDYQRCTDTQYF.